The rows below give T cell receptor beta chains drawn from one sample of a study of cytomegalovirus exposure and HLA in healthy donors. Profiled with immunoSEQ multiplex PCR; TCRdb holds only in-frame clones, not every one. This sample has 130,000 or so clones, with around 75% found just once. The sample consisted of PBMCs. These receptor sequences come from a man between 25 and 39 years old in good health and CMV-seronegative. CDR3s include the opening cysteine and the closing phenylalanine or tryptophan. The D gene is left open where the match is weak. Where a row states a size, it is once, few, many or the class of an expanded clone; other rows omit it.

v_call: TRBV30
clone_size: .
d_call: TRBD1
j_call: TRBJ2-1
cdr3_nt: TGTGCCTGTTTCTCTTTCCGGGACAGGTACAATGAGCAGTTCTTC
cdr3_aa: CACFSFRDRYNEQFF

v_call: TRBV7-9
clone_size: .
d_call: .
j_call: TRBJ2-5
cdr3_nt: TGTGCCAGCAGCCCAGGGACTGGGGAGACCCAGTACTTC
cdr3_aa: CASSPGTGETQYF

v_call: TRBV7-9
clone_size: few
d_call: .
j_call: TRBJ1-1
cdr3_nt: TGTGCCAGCAGCTTATCCTCAAGAGGGAAAACTGAAGCTTTCTTT
cdr3_aa: CASSLSSRGKTEAFF

v_call: TRBV28
clone_size: .
d_call: TRBD1
j_call: TRBJ1-2
cdr3_nt: TGTGCCAGCACCGGACAGGGGGTTTATGGCTACACCTTC
cdr3_aa: CASTGQGVYGYTF

v_call: TRBV13
clone_size: many
d_call: TRBD1
j_call: TRBJ1-2
cdr3_nt: TGTGCCAGCAGACATCAGGGGGCTTCGCAGGTGGACTATGGCTACACCTTC
cdr3_aa: CASRHQGASQVDYGYTF

v_call: TRBV5-1
clone_size: .
d_call: .
j_call: TRBJ1-1
cdr3_nt: TGCGCCAGCAGCCCGGGATTGAACACTGAAGCTTTCTTT
cdr3_aa: CASSPGLNTEAFF

v_call: TRBV10-3
clone_size: .
d_call: .
j_call: TRBJ2-5
cdr3_nt: TGTGCCAGCGGGGATCCAGCGAGTGGTGAAGAGACCCAGTACTTC
cdr3_aa: CASGDPASGEETQYF

v_call: TRBV5-1
clone_size: .
d_call: .
j_call: TRBJ2-3
cdr3_nt: TGCGCCAGCAGCAATCGGGACTCCACAGATACGCAGTATTTT
cdr3_aa: CASSNRDSTDTQYF

v_call: TRBV6-1
clone_size: .
d_call: TRBD1
j_call: TRBJ2-7
cdr3_nt: TGTGCCAGCAGGGACAGGGTAAACGAGCAGTACTTC
cdr3_aa: CASRDRVNEQYF

v_call: TRBV7-3
clone_size: .
d_call: .
j_call: TRBJ1-1
cdr3_nt: TGTGCCAGCAGCTTAGCCAGGGAAACTGAAGCTTTCTTT
cdr3_aa: CASSLARETEAFF

v_call: TRBV30
clone_size: .
d_call: .
j_call: TRBJ1-5
cdr3_nt: TGTGCCTGGAGCAGGGGAGAAGATCAGCCCCAGCATTTT
cdr3_aa: CAWSRGEDQPQHF

v_call: TRBV18
clone_size: .
d_call: TRBD1
j_call: TRBJ1-5
cdr3_nt: TGTGCCAGCTCATTGGACAGGGTGTATAGCAATCAGCCCCAGCATTTT
cdr3_aa: CASSLDRVYSNQPQHF

v_call: TRBV28
clone_size: .
d_call: TRBD1
j_call: TRBJ2-2
cdr3_nt: TGTGCCAGCAGTTCCGGGACAGCTTTTACCGGGGAGCTGTTTTTT
cdr3_aa: CASSSGTAFTGELFF